These T cell receptor beta chains were read from a single sample in a study of identical twins' blood T cells. TCRdb ran MiXCR on the 5' RACE reads and lists one entry per CDR3 protein. The data show 300,000 to 400,000 distinct CDR3 sequences, about 28% seen once. Sequenced sample: PBMCs. All receptors come from a woman aged 18-49 years in good health. The CDR3 runs from the conserved cysteine through the conserved F or W. A D gene is named only where the DNA matches it firmly. Expanded clones are given a class, and other clones once, few, many or no size at all.

D | size | J | V | CDR3 | DNA
NA | many | TRBJ1-1 | TRBV3-1 | CASSQQLISSEAFF | TGTGCCAGCAGCCAACAACTTATAAGTTCTGAAGCTTTCTTT
NA | few | TRBJ2-7 | TRBV6-1 | CATATVTYEQYF | TGTGCCACCGCGACAGTAACCTACGAGCAGTACTTC
NA | NA | TRBJ1-3 | TRBV6-1 | CASGLSSGNTIYF | TGTGCCAGCGGGTTATCCTCTGGAAACACCATATATTTT
NA | many | TRBJ2-1 | TRBV19 | CASSIPLASNNEQFF | TGTGCCAGTAGTATACCCCTAGCGAGTAACAATGAGCAGTTCTTC
NA | NA | TRBJ2-1 | TRBV7-9 | CASSLSLDSYNEQFF | TGTGCCAGCAGCTTATCACTAGACTCCTACAATGAGCAGTTCTTC
NA | NA | TRBJ1-4 | TRBV5-1 | CASSLGSPTRGEKLFF | TGCGCCAGCAGCTTAGGATCACCGACACGGGGTGAAAAACTGTTTTTT
TRBD2 | NA | TRBJ2-1 | TRBV2 | CASRAGGNNGQFF | TGTGCCAGCAGAGCGGGAGGTAACAATGGGCAGTTCTTC
NA | many | TRBJ1-4 | TRBV4-3 | CASSQGWHYANEKLFF | TGCGCCAGCAGCCAAGGCTGGCATTATGCTAATGAAAAACTGTTTTTT
NA | few | TRBJ2-7 | TRBV10-3 | CAIRDSTSTYEQYF | TGTGCCATCAGGGACTCCACTAGCACCTACGAGCAGTACTTC
NA | NA | TRBJ2-2 | TRBV5-6 | CASSSGVPGNTGELFF | TGTGCCAGCAGCTCGGGGGTGCCAGGGAACACCGGGGAGCTGTTTTTT
NA | few | TRBJ1-1 | TRBV20-1 | CSAQRYRNTEAFF | TGCAGTGCACAAAGGTACAGGAACACTGAAGCTTTCTTT
TRBD1 | once | TRBJ2-7 | TRBV12-3/TRBV12-4 | CASSYPTGGHEQYF | TGTGCCAGCAGTTACCCGACAGGGGGCCACGAGCAGTACTTC
NA | NA | TRBJ2-3 | TRBV7-2 | CASSLRRTTDTQYF | TGTGCCAGCAGCTTGCGCAGGACCACAGATACGCAGTATTTT
NA | NA | TRBJ2-5 | TRBV29-1 | CSVDLDRGSVTQCF | TGCAGCGTTGATTTGGACCGGGGGTCAGTGACCCAGTGCTTC
NA | many | TRBJ1-2 | TRBV5-1 | CASMLNPSGGQTNYGYTF | TGCGCCAGCATGCTTAATCCCTCGGGAGGCCAAACTAACTATGGCTACACCTTC
NA | NA | TRBJ1-6 | TRBV11-2 | CASSFGALNSPPHF | TGTGCCAGCAGCTTCGGGGCGCTTAATTCACCCCCCCACTTT
TRBD1 | few | TRBJ1-1 | TRBV12-3/TRBV12-4 | CASIQQPGQGGGEAFF | TGTGCCAGCATTCAACAACCGGGACAGGGGGGAGGTGAAGCTTTCTTT
NA | many | TRBJ2-2 | TRBV5-1 | CASSQGPTGELFF | TGCGCCAGCAGCCAAGGACCTACCGGGGAGCTGTTTTTT
TRBD1 | NA | TRBJ2-2 | TRBV7-2 | CASSLLTGDTGELFF | TGTGCCAGCAGCTTGTTGACAGGGGACACCGGGGAGCTGTTTTTT
TRBD1 | NA | TRBJ2-2 | TRBV11-2 | CASSSGQYGELFF | TGTGCCAGCAGCTCGGGACAGTACGGGGAGCTGTTTTTT
TRBD2 | NA | TRBJ2-1 | TRBV14 | CASSILAGIGSYNEQFF | TGTGCCAGCAGCATCCTAGCGGGGATTGGGTCCTACAATGAGCAGTTCTTC
TRBD1 | few | TRBJ2-3 | TRBV19 | CASGQGLRTDTQYF | TGTGCCAGTGGACAGGGGCTCCGCACAGATACGCAGTATTTT
NA | NA | TRBJ1-1 | TRBV3-1 | CASSSRAITEAFF | TGTGCCAGCAGTAGCAGGGCAATCACTGAAGCTTTCTTT
NA | NA | TRBJ1-2 | TRBV6-2/TRBV6-3 | CASRSGTLGYTF | TGTGCCAGCAGGTCAGGGACTTTGGGCTACACCTTC
TRBD1 | NA | TRBJ1-2 | TRBV29-1 | CSVRRTGTNYGYTF | TGCAGCGTTCGGAGGACAGGGACTAACTATGGCTACACCTTC
NA | NA | TRBJ1-1 | TRBV11-1 | CASSLNMDRREAFF | TGTGCCAGCAGCTTGAACATGGACAGACGAGAAGCTTTCTTT
TRBD2 | NA | TRBJ2-3 | TRBV2 | CASSSSGGGGDTQYF | TGTGCCAGCAGTTCTAGCGGGGGAGGAGGAGATACGCAGTATTTT
NA | NA | TRBJ1-1 | TRBV5-1 | CASSDQGYHTEAFF | TGCGCCAGCAGCGATCAGGGTTATCACACTGAAGCTTTCTTT
TRBD1 | NA | TRBJ1-2 | TRBV10-3 | CAALGDRVPDYGYTF | TGTGCCGCCCTTGGGGACAGGGTGCCAGACTATGGCTACACCTTC
TRBD1 | NA | TRBJ1-2 | TRBV20-1 | CSARESTGVYGYTF | TGCAGTGCTAGAGAATCGACAGGGGTCTATGGCTACACCTTC
NA | few | TRBJ2-6 | TRBV19 | CASSIVHTGANVLTF | TGTGCCAGTAGTATCGTCCACACCGGGGCCAACGTCCTGACTTTC
NA | NA | TRBJ1-1 | TRBV5-1 | CASSPGHHLNTEAFF | TGCGCCAGCAGCCCGGGACATCACCTGAACACTGAAGCTTTCTTT
NA | many | TRBJ2-1 | TRBV29-1 | CSVGHLYEQFF | TGCAGCGTAGGACACCTTTATGAGCAGTTCTTC
TRBD2 | NA | TRBJ2-1 | TRBV7-2 | CASSLLTSGVSEQFF | TGTGCCAGCAGCTTATTAACTAGCGGAGTGAGCGAGCAGTTCTTC
NA | NA | TRBJ2-3 | TRBV7-6 | CASSLKAREASTDTQYF | TGTGCCAGCAGCCTTAAGGCCCGGGAAGCAAGCACAGATACGCAGTATTTT
TRBD2 | NA | TRBJ2-1 | TRBV12-5 | CASGKGLAGYNEQFF | TGTGCTAGTGGCAAGGGACTAGCGGGCTACAATGAGCAGTTCTTC
NA | many | TRBJ2-7 | TRBV25-1 | CASSEFWSEQYF | TGTGCCAGCAGTGAATTTTGGAGCGAGCAGTACTTC